These T cell receptor beta chains were read from a single sample in a study of shared clonotypes between healthy human individuals. This table comes from immunoSEQ multiplex PCR, and its TCRdb copy is limited to in-frame clones, with some not included. The profile shows roughly 2.1 million clones, roughly 91% of them singletons. Sequencing was done on a sample of naive CD8+ T cells from PBMCs. The receptor set was obtained from a man younger than 35 in good health. Some clones in this sample may be carry-over from other donors' samples. The CDR3 runs from the conserved cysteine through the conserved F or W. D genes are given only for firm matches. For some rows the clone size is stated as once, few or many, or as a class when expanded; others skip it.

size: NA; V: TRBV13; J: TRBJ2-5; D: NA; CDR3: CASSAPTRRETQYF; DNA: TGTGCCAGCAGCGCCCCGACCCGACGGGAGACCCAGTACTTC
size: few; V: TRBV5-5; J: TRBJ1-1; D: TRBD1; CDR3: CASSLAPRQGGYTEAFF; DNA: TGTGCCAGCAGCTTGGCCCCACGACAGGGGGGGTACACTGAAGCTTTCTTT
size: NA; V: TRBV7-6; J: TRBJ2-3; D: NA; CDR3: CASSYGGGPRTDTQYF; DNA: TGTGCCAGCAGCTACGGAGGGGGACCGAGAACAGATACGCAGTATTTT
size: NA; V: TRBV29-1; J: TRBJ2-3; D: TRBD1; CDR3: CSASTGAQRTDTQYF; DNA: TGCAGCGCGTCTACAGGGGCTCAGAGGACAGATACGCAGTATTTT
size: NA; V: TRBV6-1; J: TRBJ2-7; D: NA; CDR3: CASSERAAYEQYF; DNA: TGTGCCAGCAGTGAACGGGCGGCCTACGAGCAGTACTTC
size: once; V: TRBV14; J: TRBJ2-3; D: NA; CDR3: CASSHQPRIWYF; DNA: TGTGCCAGCAGCCATCAGCCTAGGATCTGGTATTTT
size: NA; V: TRBV12-5; J: TRBJ1-2; D: NA; CDR3: CASGFGPEGYTF; DNA: TGTGCTAGTGGTTTCGGACCTGAGGGCTACACCTTC
size: NA; V: TRBV29-1; J: TRBJ2-7; D: NA; CDR3: CSAGPSSYEQYF; DNA: TGCAGCGCTGGACCGAGCTCCTACGAGCAGTACTTC
size: NA; V: TRBV6-1; J: TRBJ2-2; D: NA; CDR3: CASSDGETGELFF; DNA: TGTGCCAGCAGTGATGGGGAAACCGGGGAGCTGTTTTTT
size: NA; V: TRBV27; J: TRBJ2-7; D: NA; CDR3: CASSGRGTLPSYEQYF; DNA: TGTGCCAGCAGTGGGCGTGGGACACTCCCGTCCTACGAGCAGTACTTC
size: NA; V: TRBV7-8; J: TRBJ2-7; D: NA; CDR3: CASSQEGGSHEQYF; DNA: TGTGCCAGCAGCCAGGAGGGGGGGTCCCACGAGCAGTACTTC
size: NA; V: TRBV9; J: TRBJ2-2; D: TRBD2; CDR3: CASSVGLAGALIGTGELFF; DNA: TGTGCCAGCAGCGTCGGACTAGCGGGAGCCTTGATCGGTACCGGGGAGCTGTTTTTT
size: few; V: TRBV19; J: TRBJ1-1; D: TRBD1; CDR3: CASSIGGQGSDTEAFF; DNA: TGTGCCAGTAGTATAGGGGGACAGGGATCGGACACTGAAGCTTTCTTT
size: NA; V: TRBV27; J: TRBJ2-3; D: NA; CDR3: CASSLTGSTDTQYF; DNA: TGTGCCAGCAGTTTGACGGGGAGCACAGATACGCAGTATTTT
size: NA; V: TRBV7-6; J: TRBJ2-2; D: NA; CDR3: CASSLGAANTGELFF; DNA: TGTGCCAGCAGCTTAGGGGCAGCGAACACCGGGGAGCTGTTTTTT
size: once; V: TRBV19; J: TRBJ1-3; D: TRBD1; CDR3: CASSPRQGLENTIYF; DNA: TGTGCCAGTAGTCCACGACAGGGATTGGAAAACACCATATATTTT
size: NA; V: TRBV27; J: TRBJ2-7; D: TRBD1; CDR3: CASSFWPGGSYEQYF; DNA: TGTGCCAGCAGTTTTTGGCCAGGGGGTTCCTACGAGCAGTACTTC
size: NA; V: TRBV7-9; J: TRBJ2-3; D: TRBD2; CDR3: CASSLGTSGSGSPADTQYF; DNA: TGTGCCAGCAGCTTGGGGACTAGCGGGAGTGGCAGTCCTGCGGATACGCAGTATTTT
size: NA; V: TRBV7-9; J: TRBJ2-4; D: TRBD2; CDR3: CASSTPARTSGFKNIQYF; DNA: TGTGCCAGCAGCACTCCAGCGCGGACTAGCGGATTCAAAAACATTCAGTACTTC
size: NA; V: TRBV9; J: TRBJ2-1; D: TRBD2; CDR3: CASRPPSGRIDEQFF; DNA: TGTGCCAGCAGACCCCCTAGCGGGAGGATCGATGAGCAGTTCTTC
size: NA; V: TRBV9; J: TRBJ2-1; D: NA; CDR3: CASSVGDRLPGQFF; DNA: TGTGCCAGCAGCGTAGGGGACCGGCTACCGGGGCAGTTCTTC
size: NA; V: TRBV30; J: TRBJ2-7; D: NA; CDR3: CAWSVLTTGAQQYF; DNA: TGTGCCTGGAGTGTACTGACAACCGGGGCTCAGCAGTACTTC
size: NA; V: TRBV19; J: TRBJ2-7; D: NA; CDR3: CASSPSISSYEQYF; DNA: TGTGCCAGTAGTCCATCGATCAGCTCCTACGAGCAGTACTTC
size: NA; V: TRBV5-6; J: TRBJ2-1; D: NA; CDR3: CASSLTAAEGQFF; DNA: TGTGCCAGCAGCTTGACGGCAGCGGAGGGGCAGTTCTTC
size: NA; V: TRBV2; J: TRBJ2-1; D: TRBD2; CDR3: CASSATSGGYNEQFF; DNA: TGTGCCAGCAGCGCGACTAGCGGAGGCTACAATGAGCAGTTCTTC
size: NA; V: TRBV7-9; J: TRBJ2-7; D: NA; CDR3: CASSWGGRGGYEQYF; DNA: TGTGCCAGCAGCTGGGGCGGTAGGGGCGGATACGAGCAGTACTTC
size: NA; V: TRBV27; J: TRBJ2-7; D: NA; CDR3: CASSHGTRPYEQYF; DNA: TGTGCCAGCAGTCACGGGACCCGACCCTACGAGCAGTACTTC
size: NA; V: TRBV10-3; J: TRBJ2-3; D: TRBD2; CDR3: CAISESSGGTTDTQYF; DNA: TGTGCCATCAGTGAGTCAAGCGGGGGAACCACAGATACGCAGTATTTT
size: once; V: TRBV7-9; J: TRBJ2-7; D: NA; CDR3: CASSFSDVYEQYF; DNA: TGTGCCAGCAGCTTCTCCGATGTATACGAGCAGTACTTC
size: NA; V: TRBV27; J: TRBJ1-5; D: NA; CDR3: CASSSGGVQPQHF; DNA: TGTGCCAGCAGTTCCGGGGGAGTTCAGCCCCAGCATTTT